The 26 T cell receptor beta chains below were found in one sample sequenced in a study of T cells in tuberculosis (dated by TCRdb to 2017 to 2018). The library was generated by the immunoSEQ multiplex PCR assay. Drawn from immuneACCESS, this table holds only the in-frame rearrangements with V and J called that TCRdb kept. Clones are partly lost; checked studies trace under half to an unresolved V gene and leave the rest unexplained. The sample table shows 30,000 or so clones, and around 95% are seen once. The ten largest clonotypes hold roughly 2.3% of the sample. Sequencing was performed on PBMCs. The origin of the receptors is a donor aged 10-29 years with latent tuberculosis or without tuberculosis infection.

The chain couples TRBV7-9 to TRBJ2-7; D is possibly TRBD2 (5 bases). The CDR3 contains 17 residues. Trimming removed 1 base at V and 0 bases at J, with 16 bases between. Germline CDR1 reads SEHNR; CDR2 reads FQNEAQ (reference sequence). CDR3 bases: TGTGCCAGCAGCTTAGTGGTCCGCCTCGGGATCTCCTACGAGCAGTACTTC. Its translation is CASSLVVRLGISYEQYF.

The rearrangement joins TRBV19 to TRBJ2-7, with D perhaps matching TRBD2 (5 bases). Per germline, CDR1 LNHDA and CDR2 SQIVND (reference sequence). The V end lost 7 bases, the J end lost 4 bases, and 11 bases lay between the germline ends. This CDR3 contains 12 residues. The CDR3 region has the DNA TGTGCCAGTAACGAGGGTGGTTACGAGCAGTACTTC. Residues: CASNEGGYEQYF.

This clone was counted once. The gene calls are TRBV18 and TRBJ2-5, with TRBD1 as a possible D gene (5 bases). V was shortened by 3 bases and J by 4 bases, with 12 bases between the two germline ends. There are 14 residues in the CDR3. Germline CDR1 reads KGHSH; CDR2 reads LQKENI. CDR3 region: CASSPPGAAETQYF. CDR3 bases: TGTGCCAGCTCACCCCCTGGGGCAGCAGAGACCCAGTACTTC.

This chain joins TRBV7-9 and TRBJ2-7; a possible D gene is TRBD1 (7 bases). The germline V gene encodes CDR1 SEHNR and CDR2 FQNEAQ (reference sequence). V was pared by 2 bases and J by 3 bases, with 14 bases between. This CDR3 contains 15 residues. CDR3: CASSLFAGGIYEQYF. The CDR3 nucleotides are TGTGCCAGCAGCTTATTCGCAGGGGGGATCTACGAGCAGTACTTC.

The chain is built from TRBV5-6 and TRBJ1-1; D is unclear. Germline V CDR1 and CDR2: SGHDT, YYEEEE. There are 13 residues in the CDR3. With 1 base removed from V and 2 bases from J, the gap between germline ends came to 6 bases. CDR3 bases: TGTGCCAGCAGCTTGAGACATAACACTGAAGCTTTCTTT. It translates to CASSLRHNTEAFF. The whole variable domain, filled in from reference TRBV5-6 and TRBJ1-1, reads DAGVTQSPTHLIKTRGQQVTLRCSPKSGHDTVSWYQQALGQGPQFIFQYYEEEERQRGNFPDRFSGHQFPNYSSELNVNALLLGDSALYLCASSLRHNTEAFFGQGTRLTVV.

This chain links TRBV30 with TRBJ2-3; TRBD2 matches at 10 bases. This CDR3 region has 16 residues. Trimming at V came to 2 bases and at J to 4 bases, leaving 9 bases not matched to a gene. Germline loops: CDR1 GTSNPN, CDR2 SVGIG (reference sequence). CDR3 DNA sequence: TGTGCCTGGAGTCGGTCGGAGCTAGCGGGAGCAGATACGCAGTATTTT. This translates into CAWSRSELAGADTQYF.

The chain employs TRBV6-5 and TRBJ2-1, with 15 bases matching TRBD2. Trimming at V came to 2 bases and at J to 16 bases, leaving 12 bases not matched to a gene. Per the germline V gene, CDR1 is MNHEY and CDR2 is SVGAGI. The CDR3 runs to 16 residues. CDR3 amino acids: CASSYTTGLAGGKLFF. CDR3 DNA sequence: TGTGCCAGCAGTTACACCACGGGACTAGCGGGGGGCAAACTTTTCTTC.

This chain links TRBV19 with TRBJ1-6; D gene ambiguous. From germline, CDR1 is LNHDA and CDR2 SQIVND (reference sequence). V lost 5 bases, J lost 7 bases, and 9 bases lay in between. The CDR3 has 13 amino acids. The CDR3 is CASSLTFNSPLHF. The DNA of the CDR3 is TGTGCCAGTAGTTTAACATTCAATTCACCCCTCCACTTT.

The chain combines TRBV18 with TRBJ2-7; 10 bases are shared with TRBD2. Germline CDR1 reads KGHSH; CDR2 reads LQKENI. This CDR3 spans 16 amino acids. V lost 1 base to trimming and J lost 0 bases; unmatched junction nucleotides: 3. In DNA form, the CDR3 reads TGTGCCAGCTCACCACAATCTAGCGGGAGCTCCTACGAGCAGTACTTC. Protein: CASSPQSSGSSYEQYF.

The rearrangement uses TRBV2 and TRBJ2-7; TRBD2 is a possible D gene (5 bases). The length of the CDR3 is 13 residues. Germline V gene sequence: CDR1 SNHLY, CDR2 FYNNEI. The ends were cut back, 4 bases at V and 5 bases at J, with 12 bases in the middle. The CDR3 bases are TGTGCCAGCAGTGGGGTGGGAGCCCACGAGCAGTACTTC. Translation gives CASSGVGAHEQYF.

CDR3 DNA sequence: TGCGCCAGCAGTGAGTGGAAGCGGGGGGGCCCCTACAATGAGCAGTTCTTC. Its protein is CASSEWKRGGPYNEQFF. The rearrangement uses TRBV10-1 and TRBJ2-1, with 10 bases lining up with TRBD2. Germline loops: CDR1 WNHNN, CDR2 SYGVQD (reference sequence). This CDR3 has 17 residues. The V segment lost 1 base and the J segment 2 bases; nucleotides outside the gene matches: 5.

The CDR3 is CASSFLAGGSSTGELFF. As DNA, the CDR3 is TGTGCCAGCAGCTTTCTAGCGGGAGGGTCCTCCACCGGGGAGCTGTTTTTT. The chain uses TRBV7-3 and TRBJ2-2; 12 bases align to TRBD2. The CDR3 has 17 residues. V gave up 3 bases and J gave up 4 bases; unmatched junction bases: 6. CDR1 is SGHTA and CDR2 is FQGTGA in the germline V gene.

CDR3 amino acids: CASSPSDRDIGELFF. The CDR3 DNA reads TGTGCCAGCTCACCGTCGGACAGGGACATCGGGGAGCTGTTTTTT. J is TRBJ2-2 and V is TRBV18; 8 nucleotides match TRBD1. The V gene's germline CDR1 is KGHSH and CDR2 LQKENI. Trimming removed 3 bases from V and 7 bases from J; junction bases left unmatched: 7. This CDR3 has 15 residues.

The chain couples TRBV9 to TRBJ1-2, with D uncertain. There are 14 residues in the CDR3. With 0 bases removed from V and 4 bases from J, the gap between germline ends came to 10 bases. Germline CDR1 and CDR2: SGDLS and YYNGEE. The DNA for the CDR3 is TGTGCCAGCAGCGTAGAGGCAAGCGGCTATGGCTACACCTTC. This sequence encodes CASSVEASGYGYTF.

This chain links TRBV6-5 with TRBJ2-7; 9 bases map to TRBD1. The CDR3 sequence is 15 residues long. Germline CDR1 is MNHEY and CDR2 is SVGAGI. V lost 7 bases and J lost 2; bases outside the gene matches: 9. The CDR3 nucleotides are TGTGCCAGCACCAAGGGGACAGGGTCCCCCTACGAGCAGTACTTC. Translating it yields CASTKGTGSPYEQYF.

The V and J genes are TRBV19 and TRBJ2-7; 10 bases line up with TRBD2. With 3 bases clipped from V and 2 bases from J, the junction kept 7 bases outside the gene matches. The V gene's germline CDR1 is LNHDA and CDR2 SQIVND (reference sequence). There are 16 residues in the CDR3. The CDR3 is CASSIRGLAVPYEQYF. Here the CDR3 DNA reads TGTGCCAGTAGTATTAGAGGACTAGCGGTGCCCTACGAGCAGTACTTC. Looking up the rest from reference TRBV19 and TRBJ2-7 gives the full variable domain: DGGITQSPKYLFRKEGQNVTLSCEQNLNHDAMYWYRQDPGQGLRLIYYSQIVNDFQKGDIAEGYSVSREKKESFPLTVTSAQKNPTAFYLCASSIRGLAVPYEQYFGPGTRLTVT.

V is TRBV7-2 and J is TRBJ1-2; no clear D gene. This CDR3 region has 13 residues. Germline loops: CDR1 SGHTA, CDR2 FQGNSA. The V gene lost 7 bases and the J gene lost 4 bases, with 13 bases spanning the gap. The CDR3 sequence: CASILNSGYGYTF. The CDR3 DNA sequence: TGTGCCAGCATCCTTAACTCCGGCTATGGCTACACCTTC.

The CDR3 DNA follows: TGTGCCAGCAGTAGGGACAGAACAACTGAAGCTTTCTTT. This sequence encodes CASSRDRTTEAFF. This chain uses TRBV2 with TRBJ1-1; 7 nucleotides align to TRBD1. Germline lookup yields CDR1 SNHLY and CDR2 FYNNEI. CDR3 length: 13 amino acids. The ends lost 5 bases at V and 5 bases at J; junction bases unmatched: 5.

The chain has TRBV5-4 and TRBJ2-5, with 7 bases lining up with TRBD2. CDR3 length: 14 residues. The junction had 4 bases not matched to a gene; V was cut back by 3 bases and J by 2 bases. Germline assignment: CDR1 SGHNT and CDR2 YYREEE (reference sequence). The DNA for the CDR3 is TGTGCCAGCAGCTCCCCGCGGGGGCAAGAGACCCAGTACTTC. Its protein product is CASSSPRGQETQYF.

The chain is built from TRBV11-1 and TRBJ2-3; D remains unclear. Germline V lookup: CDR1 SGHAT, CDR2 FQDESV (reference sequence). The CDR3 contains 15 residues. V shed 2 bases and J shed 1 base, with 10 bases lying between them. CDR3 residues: CASSLLLVGTDTQYF. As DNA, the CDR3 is TGTGCCAGCAGCTTATTGCTAGTTGGCACAGATACGCAGTATTTT.

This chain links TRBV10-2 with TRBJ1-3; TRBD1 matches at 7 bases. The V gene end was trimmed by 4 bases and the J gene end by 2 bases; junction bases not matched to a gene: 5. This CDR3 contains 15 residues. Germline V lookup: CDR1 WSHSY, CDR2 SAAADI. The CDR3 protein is CASSGTGPPGNTIYF. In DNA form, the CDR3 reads TGCGCCAGCAGTGGGACAGGACCACCTGGAAACACCATATATTTT.

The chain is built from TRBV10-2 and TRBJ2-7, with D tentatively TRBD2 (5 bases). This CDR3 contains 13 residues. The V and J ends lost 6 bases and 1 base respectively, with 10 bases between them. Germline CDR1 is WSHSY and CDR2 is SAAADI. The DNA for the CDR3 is TGCGCCAGCAGACCCGGGATATCCTACGAGCAGTACTTC. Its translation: CASRPGISYEQYF.

In DNA form, the CDR3 reads TGTGCTAGTGGTTTGGTCCCGGGAGTTGAGACCCAGTACTTC. Its protein product is CASGLVPGVETQYF. The chain is built from TRBV12-5 and TRBJ2-5; TRBD2 is a possible D gene (6 bases). Deletions cut 0 bases from V and 5 bases from J, with 10 bases between. Germline V gene sequence: CDR1 LGHNT, CDR2 FRNRAP. This CDR3 has 14 residues.

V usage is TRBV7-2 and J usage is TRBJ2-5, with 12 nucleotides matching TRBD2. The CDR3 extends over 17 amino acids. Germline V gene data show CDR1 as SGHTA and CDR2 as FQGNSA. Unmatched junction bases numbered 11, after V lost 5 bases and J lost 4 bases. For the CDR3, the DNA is TGTGCCAGCAGCGTAATGGTCGCTAGCGGGGGGGGAGAGACCCAGTACTTC. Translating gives CASSVMVASGGGETQYF. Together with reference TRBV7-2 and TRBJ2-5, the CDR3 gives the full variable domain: GAGVSQSPSNKVTEKGKDVELRCDPISGHTALYWYRQSLGQGLEFLIYFQGNSAPDKSGLPSDRFSAERTGGSVSTLTIQRTQQEDSAVYLCASSVMVASGGGETQYFGPGTRLLVL.

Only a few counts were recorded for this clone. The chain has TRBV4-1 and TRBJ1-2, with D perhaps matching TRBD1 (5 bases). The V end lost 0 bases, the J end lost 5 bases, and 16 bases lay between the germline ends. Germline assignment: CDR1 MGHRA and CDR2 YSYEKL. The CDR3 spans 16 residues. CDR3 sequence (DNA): TGCGCCAGCAGCCAAGATTGGGGCGGGACGGCGTATGGCTACACCTTC. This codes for CASSQDWGGTAYGYTF.

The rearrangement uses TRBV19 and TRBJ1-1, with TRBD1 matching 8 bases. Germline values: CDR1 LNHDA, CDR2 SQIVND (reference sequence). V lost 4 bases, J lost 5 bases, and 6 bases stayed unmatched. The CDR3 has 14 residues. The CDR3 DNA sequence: TGTGCCAGTAGTAAGCAGGGGGCGCGGACTGAAGCTTTCTTT. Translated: CASSKQGARTEAFF.